This is a list of T cell receptor beta chains from one sample in a study of control samples from healthy donors and cancer patients. Sequencing was performed with immunoSEQ multiplex PCR; in TCRdb, only in-frame clones are kept and a portion is missing. The sample has approximately 130,000 clones, more than 80% seen once. The sample consisted of blood. The receptors come from a man in his fifties or sixties in good health. CDR3s include the opening cysteine and the closing phenylalanine or tryptophan. The D gene is left open where the match is weak. Expanded clones get a size class; other rows say once, few or many, or leave the size out.

J | V | size | D | DNA | CDR3
TRBJ2-2 | TRBV5-1 | - | TRBD1 | TGCGCCAGCAGCCTCGGACAGGGTGGCACCGGGGAGCTGTTTTTT | CASSLGQGGTGELFF
TRBJ1-4 | TRBV7-9 | once | TRBD1 | TGTGCCAGCAGCTACGGGGACAGGGAAGCTGTAGGTAAACTGTTTTTT | CASSYGDREAVGKLFF
TRBJ2-3 | TRBV5-1 | - | TRBD2 | TGCGCCAGCAGCAGCGGGGGGTACACAGATACGCAGTATTTT | CASSSGGYTDTQYF
TRBJ2-3 | TRBV4-1 | - | TRBD2 | TGCGCCAGCAGCCTTGGGACTAGCGGGGGGGCCAGGACGCAGTATTTT | CASSLGTSGGARTQYF
TRBJ2-3 | TRBV5-4 | - | - | TGTGCCAGCAGCTTGTTTGGGGGGGGCCGGAGCACAGATACGCAGTATTTT | CASSLFGGGRSTDTQYF
TRBJ1-4 | TRBV27 | - | - | TGTGCCAGCAGTGGGCTAGCCGATGAAAAACTGTTTTTT | CASSGLADEKLFF
TRBJ2-3 | TRBV6-2/TRBV6-3 | - | - | TGTGCCAGCAGTTACTCGCGGGGAACTAGCACAGATACGCAGTATTTT | CASSYSRGTSTDTQYF
TRBJ2-1 | TRBV5-1 | - | - | TGCGCCAGCAGCTTGGATGAGGGGGGATCCTACAATGAGCAGTTCTTC | CASSLDEGGSYNEQFF
TRBJ1-5 | TRBV19 | few | - | TGTGCCAGTAGTATAGGGGGTCGTCAGCCCCAGCATTTT | CASSIGGRQPQHF
TRBJ1-5 | TRBV6-5 | - | TRBD1 | TGTGCCAGCAGTTACAGGGACAGGGCGAATCAGCCCCAGCATTTT | CASSYRDRANQPQHF
TRBJ1-2 | TRBV6-4 | - | TRBD1 | TGTGCCAGCAGTGACGCGGGCAGGGGGTCAGCTAACTATGGCTACACCTTC | CASSDAGRGSANYGYTF
TRBJ1-2 | TRBV27 | - | - | TGTGCCAGCAGTTTTGCGGGGGCGCGTGGCTACACCTTC | CASSFAGARGYTF
TRBJ2-5 | TRBV5-6 | - | - | TGTGCCAGCAGCCGGGACGCCGTGGAGGAGACCCAGTACTTC | CASSRDAVEETQYF
TRBJ1-5 | TRBV7-8 | - | - | TGTGCCAGCAGCTCCTCAGGAAATCAGCCCCAGCATTTT | CASSSSGNQPQHF
TRBJ2-6 | TRBV10-3 | - | - | TGTGCCATCACCAAGGACTCCCTAACCTCTGGGGCCAACGTCCTGACTTTC | CAITKDSLTSGANVLTF
TRBJ2-5 | TRBV7-7 | - | - | TGTGCCAGCAGCTTTAGACTAGAAGAGACCCAGTACTTC | CASSFRLEETQYF
TRBJ1-2 | TRBV5-1 | - | - | TGCGCCAGCAGAGGGAGGGGACCCTATTTTCGCTATGGCTACACCTTC | CASRGRGPYFRYGYTF
TRBJ2-2 | TRBV27 | - | TRBD2 | TGTGCCAGCAGTCTCACCGGGACTAGTGGGACCGGGGAGCTGTTTTTT | CASSLTGTSGTGELFF
TRBJ2-7 | TRBV2 | - | - | TGTGCCAGCAGAGCGGGGACAGACCGTACAGCCTACGAGCAGTACTTC | CASRAGTDRTAYEQYF
TRBJ2-5 | TRBV4-1 | - | TRBD1 | TGCGCCAGCAGCCTCCGGACAGGGGGCAGTGGGAAAGAGACCCAGTACTTC | CASSLRTGGSGKETQYF
TRBJ1-5 | TRBV27 | - | TRBD1 | TGTGCCAGCAGTTTCGCCAGGGGGAGCGGCAATCAGCCCCAGCATTTT | CASSFARGSGNQPQHF
TRBJ2-7 | TRBV5-5 | once | TRBD1 | TGTGCCAGCAGCTTGGCGGGACAGGGGGAACTATACGAGCAGTACTTC | CASSLAGQGELYEQYF
TRBJ1-2 | TRBV18 | - | - | TGTGCCAGCTCACCACAGGGGGGCGAATTGACCGTCTATGGCTACACCTTC | CASSPQGGELTVYGYTF
TRBJ2-7 | TRBV6-5 | - | - | TGTGCCAGCAGTCTGCAGGTCTCCTACGAGCAGTACTTC | CASSLQVSYEQYF
TRBJ2-5 | TRBV7-2 | - | - | TGTGCCAGCAGCTTAGGTAGCCTAGAGACCCAGTACTTC | CASSLGSLETQYF
TRBJ2-7 | TRBV13 | - | - | TGTGCCAGCAGCTTCGGCCCCTACGAGCAGTACTTC | CASSFGPYEQYF
TRBJ1-1 | TRBV7-2 | - | - | TGTGCCAGCAGCTTAGGACCGGGGGCGGTCGGCACTGAAGCTTTCTTT | CASSLGPGAVGTEAFF
TRBJ1-2 | TRBV19 | - | - | TGTGCCAGTAGTAGCGGAGGTTCCCCATTGCCCTATGGCTACACCTTC | CASSSGGSPLPYGYTF
TRBJ1-5 | TRBV7-8 | - | TRBD1 | TGTGCCAGCAGCTCCAGGGGGGGCCAGCCCCAGCATTTT | CASSSRGGQPQHF
TRBJ2-7 | TRBV5-1 | - | - | TGCGCCAGCAGCGGAGGACAGGGAGGGTACGAGCAGTACTTC | CASSGGQGGYEQYF
TRBJ1-4 | TRBV27 | - | - | TGTGCCAGCAGTTTAGCCCAAGCTAATGAAAAACTGTTTTTT | CASSLAQANEKLFF
TRBJ2-3 | TRBV18 | - | - | TGTGCCAGCTCACCAAATGACGGGAATACGCAGTATTTT | CASSPNDGNTQYF
TRBJ1-1 | TRBV6-6 | - | - | TGTGCCAGCAGTTACTTGAGAGGGAATGAAGCTTTCTTT | CASSYLRGNEAFF
TRBJ2-7 | TRBV3-1/TRBV3-2 | few | TRBD2 | TGTGCCAGCAGTCGAGCGGGGGGCGCCGAGCAGTACTTC | CASSRAGGAEQYF
TRBJ1-1 | TRBV6-2/TRBV6-3 | - | TRBD1 | TGTGCCAGCAGCGGACAGGTCTCGAACACTGAAGCTTTCTTT | CASSGQVSNTEAFF
TRBJ1-3 | TRBV18 | once | - | TGTGCCAGCTCACCGAGTGTAGGGTTCAGCTCTGGAAACACCATATATTTT | CASSPSVGFSSGNTIYF
TRBJ2-2 | TRBV4-1 | - | TRBD1 | TGCGCCAGCAGCCAACCCCACAGGGGCCGTGCTGGGGAGCTGTTTTTT | CASSQPHRGRAGELFF
TRBJ1-4 | TRBV24-1 | - | - | TGTGCCACCAGTGATTATGACAGTGCAACTAATGAAAAACTGTTTTTT | CATSDYDSATNEKLFF
TRBJ2-7 | TRBV15 | - | TRBD2 | TGTGCCACCAGCAGAGTCTTTAGTCGAGCGGGGGGATTAAACGAGCAGTACTTC | CATSRVFSRAGGLNEQYF
TRBJ1-5 | TRBV11-1 | - | - | TGTGCCAGCAGTCGGGGACTCAATCAGCCCCAGCATTTT | CASSRGLNQPQHF
TRBJ2-3 | TRBV20-1 | - | TRBD2 | TGCAGTGCTAGTGGGCTAGCGGGGGACACAGATACGCAGTATTTT | CSASGLAGDTDTQYF
TRBJ2-7 | TRBV5-6 | - | TRBD1 | TGTGCCAGCAGCCTGGGACAGGGGGCGCACCACGAGCAGTACTTC | CASSLGQGAHHEQYF
TRBJ1-2 | TRBV9 | - | - | TGTGCCAGCAGCGCAGACCGGGACGGGGATTACTATGGCTACACCTTC | CASSADRDGDYYGYTF